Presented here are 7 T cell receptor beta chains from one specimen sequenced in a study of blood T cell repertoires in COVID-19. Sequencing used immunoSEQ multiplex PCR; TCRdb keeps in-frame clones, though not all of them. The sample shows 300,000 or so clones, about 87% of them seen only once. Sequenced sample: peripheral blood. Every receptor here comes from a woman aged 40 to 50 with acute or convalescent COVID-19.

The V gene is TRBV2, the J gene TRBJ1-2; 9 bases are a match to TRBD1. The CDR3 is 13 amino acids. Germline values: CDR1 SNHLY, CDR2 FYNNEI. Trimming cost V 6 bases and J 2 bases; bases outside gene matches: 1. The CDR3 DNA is TGTGCCAGCAGCGGACAGGGGAACTATGGCTACACCTTC. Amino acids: CASSGQGNYGYTF.

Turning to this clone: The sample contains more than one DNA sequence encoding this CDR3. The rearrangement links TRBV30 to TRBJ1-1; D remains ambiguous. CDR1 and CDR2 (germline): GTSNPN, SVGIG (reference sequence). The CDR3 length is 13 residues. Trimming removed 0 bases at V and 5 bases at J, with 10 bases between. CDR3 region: CAWSVLGGTEAFF. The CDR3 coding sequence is TGTGCCTGGAGTGTACTAGGAGGGACTGAAGCTTTCTTT. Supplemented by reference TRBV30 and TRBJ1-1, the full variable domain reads SQTIHQWPATLVQPVGSPLSLECTVEGTSNPNLYWYRQAAGRGLQLLFYSVGIGQISSEVPQNLSASRPQDRQFILSSKKLLLSDSGFYLCAWSVLGGTEAFFGQGTRLTVV.

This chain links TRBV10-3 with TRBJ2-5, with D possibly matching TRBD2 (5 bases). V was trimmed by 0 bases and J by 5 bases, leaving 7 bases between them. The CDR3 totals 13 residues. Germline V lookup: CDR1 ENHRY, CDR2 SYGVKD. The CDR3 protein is CAISESRRETQYF. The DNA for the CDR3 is TGTGCCATCAGTGAGTCGAGGAGGGAGACCCAGTACTTC.

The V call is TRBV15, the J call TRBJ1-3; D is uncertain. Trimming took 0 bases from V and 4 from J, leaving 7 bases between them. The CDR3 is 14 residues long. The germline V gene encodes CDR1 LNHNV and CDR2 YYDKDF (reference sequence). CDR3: CATSRERVGNTIYF. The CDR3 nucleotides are TGTGCCACCAGCAGAGAGAGGGTCGGAAACACCATATATTTT.

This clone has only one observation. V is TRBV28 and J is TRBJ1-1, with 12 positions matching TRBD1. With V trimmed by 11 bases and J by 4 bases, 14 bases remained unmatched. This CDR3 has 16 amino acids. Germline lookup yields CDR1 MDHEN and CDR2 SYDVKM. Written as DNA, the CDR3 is TGTGCCTCCGGGACAGGGGGCGCGGGCCTCGGCACTGAAGCTTTCTTT. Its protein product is CASGTGGAGLGTEAFF.

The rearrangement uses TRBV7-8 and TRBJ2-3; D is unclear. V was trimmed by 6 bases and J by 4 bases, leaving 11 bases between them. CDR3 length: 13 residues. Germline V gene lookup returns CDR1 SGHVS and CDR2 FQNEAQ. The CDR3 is CASSPDTSDTQYF. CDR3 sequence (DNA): TGTGCCAGCAGTCCCGACACTTCAGATACGCAGTATTTT. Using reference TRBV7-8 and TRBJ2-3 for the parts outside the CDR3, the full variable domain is GAGVSQSPRYKVAKRGQDVALRCDPISGHVSLFWYQQALGQGPEFLTYFQNEAQLDKSGLPSDRFFAERPEGSVSTLKIQRTQQEDSAVYLCASSPDTSDTQYFGPGTRLTVL.

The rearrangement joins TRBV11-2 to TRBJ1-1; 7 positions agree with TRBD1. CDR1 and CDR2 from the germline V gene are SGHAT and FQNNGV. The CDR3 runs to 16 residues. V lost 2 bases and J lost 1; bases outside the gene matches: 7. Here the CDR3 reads CASSLLQGGPNTEAFF. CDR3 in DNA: TGTGCCAGCAGCTTACTGCAAGGGGGCCCGAACACTGAAGCTTTCTTT.